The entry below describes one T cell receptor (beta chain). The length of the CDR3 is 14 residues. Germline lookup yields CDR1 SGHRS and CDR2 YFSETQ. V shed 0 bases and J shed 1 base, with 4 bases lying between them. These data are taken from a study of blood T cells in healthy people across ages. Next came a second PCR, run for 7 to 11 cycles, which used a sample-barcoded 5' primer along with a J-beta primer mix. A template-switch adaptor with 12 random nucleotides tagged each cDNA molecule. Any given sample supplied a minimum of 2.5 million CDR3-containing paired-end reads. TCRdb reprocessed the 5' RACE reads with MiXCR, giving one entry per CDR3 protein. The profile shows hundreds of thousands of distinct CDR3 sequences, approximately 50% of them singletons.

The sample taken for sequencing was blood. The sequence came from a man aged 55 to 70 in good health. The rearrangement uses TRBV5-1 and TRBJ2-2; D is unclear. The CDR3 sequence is CASSLERNTGELFF. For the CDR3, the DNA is TGCGCCAGCAGCTTGGAGAGGAACACCGGGGAGCTGTTTTTT.